The TCR beta chain described here comes from a study of CD8+ T cells in alopecia areata (dated by TCRdb to 2017 to 2018). With respect to the entire study: The treated patients, all with moderate-to-severe alopecia areata, were enrolled in an open-label pilot trial of oral tofacitinib given at 5 to 10 mg twice daily. Tofacitinib was given for 6 to 18 months, followed by 6 months of follow-up off drug to assess delayed response and recurrence. Disease severity in treated patients was measured with the SALT score, which quantifies the percentage of affected scalp surface area. In both human patients and the C3H/HeJ mouse model, the study applied high-throughput TCRbeta sequencing to look at T cell clonal expansion in alopecia areata. On the human side, TCRbeta sequencing was run on scalp tissue and on sorted CD4+ and CD8+ peripheral blood T cells from healthy controls and from alopecia areata patients with either patchy or totalis/universalis disease. Tofacitinib-treated patients had biopsies at baseline and at 4 and 24 weeks of treatment, with a later scalp biopsy in several patients. Scalp clonality was compared among normal scalp (n=4), patchy alopecia areata scalp (n=8), and alopecia totalis/universalis scalp (n=8). RNA was obtained with the PAXgene miRNA kit for fixed scalp, the miRNeasy kit for PBMCs, and the RNeasy kit for mouse skin. Amplification of TCRbeta CDR3 regions was done by immunoSEQ multiplex PCR using 35 Vbeta forward primers and 13 Jbeta reverse primers. The investigation overall reported the following: Shared TCR sequences between patients were less evident than in mice, which may be partly attributable to HLA diversity in the patient population. Compared with normal scalp, lesional scalp, particularly in alopecia totalis/universalis, had higher clonality and more expanded CD8+ clones, which suggests antigenic drive. Many expanded lesional clones persisted in scalp and blood during tofacitinib treatment, which may partly explain relapse after stopping treatment. Resident alphabeta T cells in normal human skin are also sequenced, complicating scalp TCR repertoire analysis, unlike mouse skin dominated by gammadelta T cells. The treated cohort was small, with a single nonresponder, so links between baseline CD8+ expansion and response need larger studies. Tofacitinib significantly decreased scalp clonality and the number of expanded CD8+ clones among the top 100 scalp clones.

The library was made by the immunoSEQ multiplex PCR assay. For TCR sequencing, RNA was extracted from every sample and reverse transcribed into cDNA to serve as template. First-strand cDNA was synthesized using SuperScript III with a 2:1 mix of oligo-dT and random hexamers. Amplification bias was assessed with a synthetic immune receptor repertoire, and residual bias was removed computationally. On the authors' methods: Raw reads were preprocessed for error removal, and CDR3 was defined according to IMGT conventions as running from the conserved cysteine to phenylalanine. To get clonality, Shannon entropy was normalized by log2 of the number of productive unique TCRs and the result was subtracted from 1. Whether each scalp clone was CD4 or CD8 was inferred by checking scalp TCRbeta sequences against the CD4 and CD8 repertoires from sorted blood. TCRdb re-hosts the immuneACCESS table, in-frame sequences only. Its copies lack some clones; in the studies checked, an unresolved V gene accounts for under half of them, and the cause for the rest is not known. V and J calls and clone size are as listed in that table; D and trimming were resolved from the DNA. The sample table contains 150,000 to 200,000 clones; only one count was recorded for 55% to 75% of them. The biggest ten clones account for approximately 0.9% of the sample.

In light of the paper, this sample's time point label describes: roughly 27 days on oral tofacitinib. The treatment or condition label corresponds to: oral pan-JAK inhibitor, 5-10 mg twice daily. Lesional scalp punch biopsies and peripheral blood were obtained from alopecia areata patients. PBMCs were isolated by density centrifugation and stained for CD3, CD4 and CD8, and CD4+ and CD8+ T cells were sorted on a FACSAria. CDR1 and CDR2, per the germline V gene, are MNHEY and SVGAGI. V and J are trimmed by 6 bases and 10 bases, and the gene matches miss 9 bases of the junction. Counted from cysteine to phenylalanine, this CDR3 has 15 amino acids. The kept DNA is CDR3 alone, 45 bases in frame from the first base. Points on this clone: Its antigen is currently not known. No base-level quality is on record; no much larger clone is a single base apart.

The starting material was CD4+ T cells sorted from blood, obtained at week 4, from a patient treated with tofacitinib. The receptor chain draws on TRBV6-5 and TRBJ1-6, with 10 bases matching TRBD1. The clonotype originates from a human donor with alopecia areata. CDR3 sequence: CASSLGGQGWSPLHF. In nucleotide form, the sequence is TGTGCCAGCAGCCTCGGGGGACAGGGGTGGTCACCCCTCCACTTT.